This record covers a single T cell receptor beta chain. This record comes from a study of radiation and T cells in renal cell carcinoma. The sample's time point: blood 2 weeks post-SBRT. Treatment noted: 15 Gy SBRT to primary tumor, nephrectomy 4 weeks later. Generated by immunoSEQ multiplex PCR, the TCRdb table keeps only in-frame clones and is missing some. The sample shows about 60,000 clones, around three quarters of them seen only once. The ends were cut back, 10 bases at V and 2 bases at J, with 13 bases in the middle. The CDR3 spans 13 residues. Germline lookup yields CDR1 MNHEY and CDR2 SVGAGI.

The material sequenced was blood, taken from a patient whose treatment included radiotherapy and nephrectomy. This TCR derives from a man in his fifties or sixties with renal cell carcinoma. The chain recombines TRBV6-5 with TRBJ2-3, with D perhaps TRBD1 (5 bases). The CDR3 spells CATQDTATDTQYF. The CDR3 DNA reads TGTGCCACCCAGGACACCGCCACAGATACGCAGTATTTT.